Described below is a single T cell receptor (beta chain) sequence and its context. The data were taken from a study of blood T cell repertoires in COVID-19. Study-wide context: COVID-19 samples, acute and convalescent, were from the United States, Italy and Spain.

Sequencing used immunoSEQ multiplex PCR; TCRdb keeps in-frame clones, though not all of them. Of hundreds of thousands of clones in the sample, approximately 90% were seen once. Enrollees, about 18 to 89 years old, lived in fewer than 25 US areas. Symptom resolution, clearance, or two negative PCRs marked donors in Cohort 3 as recovered. The sequence was collected from a man under 40 who had recovered from COVID-19. Material: PBMCs or T cells enriched from blood (not recorded which).

CDR3 in amino acids: CAWSVATGGYEQYF. CDR3 coding DNA: TGTGCCTGGAGTGTCGCTACAGGGGGCTACGAGCAGTACTTC. J is TRBJ2-7 and V is TRBV30; TRBD1 agrees at 8 bases. Per the germline V gene, CDR1 is GTSNPN and CDR2 is SVGIG (reference sequence). The length of the CDR3 is 14 residues. The trim removed 0 bases at V and 3 bases at J, leaving 4 bases unmatched.